This passage covers 28 T cell receptor beta chains from one sample sequenced in a study of T cell changes during pregnancy in multiple sclerosis. Only in-frame clones appear in the TCRdb table, and some are missing; sequencing was by immunoSEQ multiplex PCR. The data hold 69,000 or so clones, with roughly 93% observed a single time. The specimen was peripheral blood, collected in the third trimester of pregnancy. The receptors come from a female donor with multiple sclerosis, enrolled in a pregnancy study.

The chain combines TRBV5-1 with TRBJ2-1, with D tentatively TRBD2 (5 bases). Trimming took 4 bases from V and 4 from J, leaving 18 bases between them. Per the germline V gene, CDR1 is SGHRS and CDR2 is YFSETQ. The CDR3 loop spans 16 amino acids. The chain's CDR3 is CASSTTTRLRYNEQFF. In DNA, the CDR3 is TGCGCCAGCAGCACCACCACTAGGCTTAGGTACAATGAGCAGTTCTTC.

V usage is TRBV6-5 and J usage is TRBJ1-4; TRBD1 is a possible D gene (5 bases). The V gene's germline CDR1 is MNHEY and CDR2 SVGAGI. The ends were cut back, 2 bases at V and 6 bases at J, with 10 bases in the middle. The CDR3 is 14 amino acids. CDR3 region: CASSYRGLHEKLFF. CDR3 nucleotides: TGTGCCAGCAGTTACAGGGGTCTCCATGAAAAACTGTTTTTT.

The rearrangement links TRBV2 to TRBJ2-3; D possibly corresponds to TRBD2 (5 bases). The CDR3 has 16 amino acids. CDR1 and CDR2 from the germline V gene are SNHLY and FYNNEI. Trimming took 1 base from V and 4 from J, leaving 15 bases between them. The CDR3 reads CASSEEGPGGADTQYF. The CDR3 nucleotides are TGTGCCAGCAGTGAAGAAGGGCCCGGAGGCGCAGATACGCAGTATTTT.

This clone has just a few counts. V is TRBV5-1 and J is TRBJ1-3, with 8 nucleotides matching TRBD1. CDR1 is SGHRS, CDR2 YFSETQ, per germline. V gave up 4 bases and J gave up 2 bases; unmatched junction bases: 5. This CDR3 is 15 amino acids long. The DNA for the CDR3 is TGCGCCAGCAGCAGAATACAGGGGGCTGGAAACACCATATATTTT. Its translation: CASSRIQGAGNTIYF.

This clone was counted once. The gene calls are TRBV11-2 and TRBJ2-7, with 9 bases identical to TRBD1. The germline CDR1 and CDR2 sequences are SGHAT and FQNNGV. V gave up 5 bases and J gave up 3 bases; unmatched junction bases: 11. The CDR3 has 16 amino acids. The CDR3 reads CASSRTWGQGFYEQYF. In nucleotides, the CDR3 is TGTGCCAGCAGCCGAACCTGGGGACAGGGCTTCTACGAGCAGTACTTC.

The chain uses TRBV27 and TRBJ1-1; 7 nucleotides align to TRBD1. In germline, CDR1 is MNHEY, CDR2 SMNVEV (reference sequence). Losses at the gene ends were 6 bases for V and 5 bases for J; bases not matched to a gene: 15. The CDR3 is 16 amino acids. CDR3 DNA sequence: TGTGCCAGCAGCCTCCGACAGGGAGAACTCGGGACTGAAGCTTTCTTT. It encodes CASSLRQGELGTEAFF.

This chain links TRBV11-2 with TRBJ2-3; 10 bases match TRBD1. The CDR3 runs 17 residues. Trimming cost V 1 base and J 4 bases; bases outside gene matches: 8. The germline V gene encodes CDR1 SGHAT and CDR2 FQNNGV. The CDR3 is CASSLGEWTGGADTQYF. The CDR3 DNA is TGTGCCAGCAGCTTAGGAGAGTGGACAGGGGGAGCAGATACGCAGTATTTT. Together with reference TRBV11-2 and TRBJ2-3, the CDR3 gives the full variable domain: EAGVAQSPRYKIIEKRQSVAFWCNPISGHATLYWYQQILGQGPKLLIQFQNNGVVDDSQLPKDRFSAERLKGVDSTLKIQPAKLEDSAVYLCASSLGEWTGGADTQYFGPGTRLTVL.

The chain combines TRBV28 with TRBJ2-5, with 10 bases matching TRBD1. This CDR3 comprises 17 residues. CDR1 and CDR2 (germline): MDHEN, SYDVKM. Trimming at V came to 6 bases and at J to 5 bases, leaving 15 bases not matched to a gene. The CDR3: CASSPLLGQGIGETQYF. In DNA, the CDR3 is TGTGCCAGCAGCCCTCTACTGGGACAGGGGATAGGGGAGACCCAGTACTTC. Filled out from reference TRBV28 and TRBJ2-5, the complete variable domain reads DVKVTQSSRYLVKRTGEKVFLECVQDMDHENMFWYRQDPGLGLRLIYFSYDVKMKEKGDIPEGYSVSREKKERFSLILESASTNQTSMYLCASSPLLGQGIGETQYFGPGTRLLVL.

The genes are TRBV7-2 and TRBJ2-3; D is possibly TRBD2 (6 bases). From germline, CDR1 is SGHTA and CDR2 FQGNSA. The V end was cut by 4 bases, the J end by 7 bases, with 12 bases between. The CDR3 covers 13 residues. The CDR3, as DNA: TGTGCCAGCAGCTCAGGTGCGGGGTATACGCAGTATTTT. Protein sequence: CASSSGAGYTQYF. Drawing the rest from reference TRBV7-2 and TRBJ2-3, the complete variable domain is GAGVSQSPSNKVTEKGKDVELRCDPISGHTALYWYRQSLGQGLEFLIYFQGNSAPDKSGLPSDRFSAERTGGSVSTLTIQRTQQEDSAVYLCASSSGAGYTQYFGPGTRLTVL.

This clone appeared a single time. This chain links TRBV10-3 with TRBJ2-3; 9 nucleotides align to TRBD2. This CDR3 spans 16 amino acids. Germline CDR1 and CDR2: ENHRY and SYGVKD. Losses at the gene ends were 6 bases for V and 7 bases for J; bases not matched to a gene: 14. CDR3 nucleotide sequence: TGTGCCATCAGCCCCATTGGCGGCGGGGGGGCCAATACGCAGTATTTT. Protein product: CAISPIGGGGANTQYF.

The V gene is TRBV15, the J gene TRBJ1-2, with a tentative D call TRBD1 (6 bases). In germline, CDR1 is LNHNV, CDR2 YYDKDF (reference sequence). V was shortened by 0 bases and J by 2 bases, with 16 bases between the two germline ends. The CDR3 is made up of 17 amino acids. The CDR3 DNA sequence: TGTGCCACCAGCAGAGATAGGGGGACACCAGCGAACTATGGCTACACCTTC. Amino acids: CATSRDRGTPANYGYTF.

The gene calls are TRBV7-9 and TRBJ2-7, with TRBD1 identical over 7 bases. Germline CDR1 is SEHNR and CDR2 is FQNEAQ (reference sequence). This CDR3 has 17 residues. Unmatched junction bases numbered 12, after V lost 3 bases and J lost 1 base. The CDR3 coding sequence is TGTGCCAGCAGCTTTACATCGGGACAGCTCCCTTCCTACGAGCAGTACTTC. This codes for CASSFTSGQLPSYEQYF.

The genes are TRBV25-1 and TRBJ2-5; possibly TRBD2 for D (5 bases). V was clipped by 4 bases and J by 2 bases, with 14 bases between them. Germline V gene data show CDR1 as MGHDK and CDR2 as SYGVNS. The CDR3 is 15 residues long. For the CDR3, the DNA is TGTGCCAGCAGTGCGGCCAGCGGACCTCAAGAGACCCAGTACTTC. As protein: CASSAASGPQETQYF. Drawing the rest from reference TRBV25-1 and TRBJ2-5, the complete variable domain is EADIYQTPRYLVIGTGKKITLECSQTMGHDKMYWYQQDPGMELHLIHYSYGVNSTEKGDLSSESTVSRIRTEHFPLTLESARPSHTSQYLCASSAASGPQETQYFGPGTRLLVL.

The chain is built from TRBV18 and TRBJ1-2; D is unresolved. The CDR3 length is 14 residues. Trimming cost V 2 bases and J 1 base, with 8 bases left between them. In germline, CDR1 is KGHSH, CDR2 LQKENI. The CDR3 DNA sequence: TGTGCCAGCTCACCAGAGGAGCGTAACTATGGCTACACCTTC. Translating gives CASSPEERNYGYTF.

The chain uses TRBV4-3 and TRBJ1-2; the D is unclear. Trimming cost V 0 bases and J 5 bases, with 16 bases left between them. Germline V gives CDR1 LGHNA, CDR2 YSLEER. The CDR3 consists of 16 residues. CDR3 DNA: TGCGCCAGCAGCCAAGAAAGCGCAGCGGGTCTTTATGGCTACACCTTC. Translated, it gives CASSQESAAGLYGYTF.

This rearrangement joins TRBV2 to TRBJ2-7, with D perhaps matching TRBD2 (5 bases). The CDR3 covers 13 residues. The V gene's germline CDR1 is SNHLY and CDR2 FYNNEI. V gave up 8 bases and J gave up 4 bases, with 15 bases separating them. CDR3 region: CASGQEVLYEQYF. CDR3 DNA: TGTGCCAGCGGGCAGGAGGTCCTATACGAGCAGTACTTC.

The chain links TRBV29-1 to TRBJ1-2; D possibly corresponds to TRBD1 (6 bases). Germline values: CDR1 SQVTM, CDR2 ANQGSEA. This CDR3 spans 12 amino acids. The CDR3 DNA sequence: TGCAGTATACTCAGGGGTAACTATGGCTACACCTTC. This codes for CSILRGNYGYTF. Full variable domain (outside the CDR3, taken from reference TRBV29-1 and TRBJ1-2): SAVISQKPSRDICQRGTSLTIQCQVDSQVTMMFWYRQQPGQSLTLIATANQGSEATYESGFVIDKFPISRPNLTFSTLTVSNMSPEDSSIYLCSILRGNYGYTFGSGTRLTVV.

The chain carries TRBV7-8 and TRBJ2-1; 9 nucleotides line up with TRBD1. The germline V gene encodes CDR1 SGHVS and CDR2 FQNEAQ. This CDR3 contains 14 residues. With V trimmed by 1 base and J by 7 bases, 2 bases remained unmatched. The CDR3 DNA sequence: TGTGCCAGCAGCTTAGGGACAGGGGTAAATGAGCAGTTCTTC. Protein: CASSLGTGVNEQFF.

V usage is TRBV7-2 and J usage is TRBJ2-3, with a possible D match to TRBD2 (5 bases). The V gene's germline CDR1 is SGHTA and CDR2 FQGNSA. With 3 bases removed from V and 5 bases from J, the gap between germline ends came to 12 bases. This CDR3 is 14 amino acids long. CDR3 in DNA: TGTGCCAGCAGCTTCACTAGAGAGGTAGATACGCAGTATTTT. This encodes CASSFTREVDTQYF.

The V gene is TRBV9, the J gene TRBJ1-1; the match to TRBD1 covers 7 bases. The junction had 8 bases not matched to a gene; V was cut back by 0 bases and J by 0 bases. CDR1 and CDR2 from the germline V gene are SGDLS and YYNGEE. The CDR3 is made up of 17 amino acids. The CDR3 reads CASSVDPRGAMNTEAFF. The CDR3 coding sequence is TGTGCCAGCAGCGTAGACCCCAGGGGGGCAATGAACACTGAAGCTTTCTTT.

This clone has a single count. The V and J genes are TRBV19 and TRBJ1-1; 8 bases are shared with TRBD1. This CDR3 spans 15 amino acids. The germline CDR1 and CDR2 sequences are LNHDA and SQIVND (reference sequence). With V trimmed by 0 bases and J by 5 bases, 5 bases remained unmatched. The CDR3 region is CASSIDLQGGTEAFF. The DNA for the CDR3 is TGTGCCAGTAGTATAGATTTACAGGGGGGAACTGAAGCTTTCTTT.

The J gene is TRBJ2-3, the V gene TRBV4-1, with 12 bases lining up with TRBD2. V gave up 5 bases and J gave up 2 bases; unmatched junction bases: 5. This CDR3 has 16 amino acids. Germline V gene data show CDR1 as MGHRA and CDR2 as YSYEKL. The DNA for the CDR3 is TGCGCCAGCAGCACCCGGACTAGCGGGGACACAGATACGCAGTATTTT. It yields the protein CASSTRTSGDTDTQYF.

This chain uses TRBV7-9 with TRBJ1-4; no clear D. The CDR3 totals 15 residues. CDR1 and CDR2 from the germline V gene are SEHNR and FQNEAQ (reference sequence). Between the trimmed V and J ends, which lost 1 base and 7 bases, there was a span of 13 bases. As DNA, the CDR3 is TGTGCCAGCAGCTTAGTGACTCATAGATCTGAAAAACTGTTTTTT. This translates into CASSLVTHRSEKLFF.

This clone was counted only a few times. V is TRBV5-4 and J is TRBJ2-7; D remains ambiguous. The CDR3 loop spans 11 amino acids. Trimming pared 2 bases from V and 7 bases from J, leaving 7 bases between. Germline V gene sequence: CDR1 SGHNT, CDR2 YYREEE (reference sequence). In nucleotides, the CDR3 is TGTGCCAGCAGCTTCGGTTATGAGCAGTACTTC. Its translation is CASSFGYEQYF.

The chain couples TRBV9 to TRBJ2-5; D is ambiguous. The CDR3 covers 13 residues. Germline values: CDR1 SGDLS, CDR2 YYNGEE. Trimming pared 2 bases from V and 5 bases from J, leaving 10 bases between. The CDR3: CASSVFAWETQYF. The CDR3 DNA reads TGTGCCAGCAGCGTCTTCGCGTGGGAGACCCAGTACTTC.

This clone was picked up a small number of times. The chain carries TRBV5-4 and TRBJ1-1; D gene unclear. This CDR3 region has 14 residues. The germline CDR1 and CDR2 sequences are SGHNT and YYREEE (reference sequence). V lost 0 bases and J 1 base, leaving 7 bases between the germline ends. CDR3 bases: TGTGCCAGCAGCTTGGATCCAGAGAACACTGAAGCTTTCTTT. Protein sequence: CASSLDPENTEAFF. Using reference TRBV5-4 and TRBJ1-1 for the parts outside the CDR3, the full variable domain is ETGVTQSPTHLIKTRGQQVTLRCSSQSGHNTVSWYQQALGQGPQFIFQYYREEENGRGNFPPRFSGLQFPNYSSELNVNALELDDSALYLCASSLDPENTEAFFGQGTRLTVV.

The chain employs TRBV7-2 and TRBJ1-1; no reliable D call. Germline V gives CDR1 SGHTA, CDR2 FQGNSA. V was cut by 1 base and J by 4 bases, with 7 bases left in between. The CDR3 consists of 13 residues. The CDR3 protein is CASSLVSLTEAFF. CDR3 nucleotide sequence: TGTGCCAGCAGCTTAGTCAGTCTCACTGAAGCTTTCTTT. The variable domain in full, with the rest retrieved from reference TRBV7-2 and TRBJ1-1, is GAGVSQSPSNKVTEKGKDVELRCDPISGHTALYWYRQSLGQGLEFLIYFQGNSAPDKSGLPSDRFSAERTGGSVSTLTIQRTQQEDSAVYLCASSLVSLTEAFFGQGTRLTVV.

This clone was detected only once. CDR3: CASSPQGRASYEQYF. DNA of the CDR3: TGTGCCAGCAGTCCCCAGGGGAGGGCCTCCTACGAGCAGTACTTC. The rearrangement joins TRBV28 to TRBJ2-7; D possibly corresponds to TRBD2 (7 bases). Germline V lookup: CDR1 MDHEN, CDR2 SYDVKM. This CDR3 spans 15 amino acids. V lost 5 bases, J lost 0 bases, and 14 bases lay in between.